Detailed here is one T cell receptor beta chain. What it binds is unknown. The junction departs from the called germline gene at one end, perhaps through a read error. The CDR3 has 16 residues. The V gene's germline CDR1 is KGHSH and CDR2 LQKENI. Individuals who donated were healthy Caucasians from Russia aged 6 to 90. The data derive from a study of blood T cells in healthy people across ages. Regarding the study as a whole: Long-lived donors had more naive CD4+ cells and higher diversity than aged donors.

Sample-barcoded 5' priming and a J-beta primer mix drove a second PCR of about 6 to 12 cycles. All cDNA molecules were each tagged by a template-switch adaptor with 12 random nucleotides. TCRdb processed the 5' RACE reads anew with MiXCR; each CDR3 protein has one entry. The sample holds 1.5 million to 2 million distinct CDR3 sequences, 28% seen once. The rearrangement joins TRBV18 to TRBJ1-5; possibly TRBD1 for D (5 bases). The sequenced material came from blood. This TCR derives from a young woman in good health. This CDR3 is CVSSPEPTGLNQPQHF. CDR3 bases: TGTGTCAGCTCACCAGAACCTACGGGACTTAATCAGCCCCAGCATTTT.